Shown below are 14 T cell receptor beta chains from a single sample sequenced in a study of blood T cell repertoires in COVID-19. TCRdb's copy holds only in-frame clones and misses some; the assay was immunoSEQ multiplex PCR. The data hold about 200,000 clones, with 75% to 95% observed a single time. Sequencing input: peripheral blood. These receptors all come from a man between 50 and 59 years old with acute or convalescent COVID-19.

This rearrangement joins TRBV29-1 to TRBJ1-1, with no clear D. V was clipped by 3 bases and J by 4 bases, with 12 bases between them. Germline CDR1 reads SQVTM; CDR2 reads ANQGSEA. This CDR3 is built from 13 residues. The CDR3 DNA reads TGCAGCGTTGATAAAGGGAGTAGCACTGAAGCTTTCTTT. Protein product: CSVDKGSSTEAFF.

The chain has TRBV2 and TRBJ1-1; 10 nucleotides match TRBD1. The CDR3 covers 13 residues. Unmatched junction bases numbered 6, after V lost 8 bases and J lost 6 bases. Germline V gene lookup returns CDR1 SNHLY and CDR2 FYNNEI. The CDR3 DNA follows: TGTGCCAGCGGGGACAGGGGATTCGCTGAAGCTTTCTTT. It translates to CASGDRGFAEAFF.

The chain employs TRBV19 and TRBJ2-3, with D maybe TRBD2 (6 bases). Germline values: CDR1 LNHDA, CDR2 SQIVND (reference sequence). Trimming left V 1 base short and J 2 bases short, with 13 bases between. This CDR3 has 16 amino acids. CDR3 residues: CASSIAAGGNTDTQYF. CDR3 nucleotides: TGTGCCAGTAGTATAGCCGCCGGAGGGAACACAGATACGCAGTATTTT. Full variable domain (rest looked up from reference TRBV19 and TRBJ2-3): DGGITQSPKYLFRKEGQNVTLSCEQNLNHDAMYWYRQDPGQGLRLIYYSQIVNDFQKGDIAEGYSVSREKKESFPLTVTSAQKNPTAFYLCASSIAAGGNTDTQYFGPGTRLTVL.

This chain links TRBV4-2 with TRBJ2-1; TRBD2 aligns across 12 bases. Germline CDR1 and CDR2: LGHNA and YNFKEQ. The V and J ends lost 1 base and 4 bases, in that order; junction bases with no gene match: 5. The CDR3 is 17 residues long. The CDR3 region has the DNA TGTGCCAGCAGCCAAGTTCAGACTAGCGGGAGATACAATGAGCAGTTCTTC. It specifies CASSQVQTSGRYNEQFF.

The V and J genes are TRBV7-9 and TRBJ2-1, with 7 positions matching TRBD1. The CDR3 extends over 16 amino acids. The J segment lost 4 bases and the V segment lost 4 bases, leaving 10 bases of the junction unmatched. Germline V gives CDR1 SEHNR, CDR2 FQNEAQ (reference sequence). The CDR3 DNA is TGTGCCAGCAGCTCCGAAGACAGGGATATTTACAATGAGCAGTTCTTC. The encoded protein is CASSSEDRDIYNEQFF.

V is TRBV6-5 and J is TRBJ2-5; 10 bases fit TRBD1. Germline CDR1 is MNHEY and CDR2 is SVGAGI. Trimming removed 2 bases from V and 7 bases from J; junction bases left unmatched: 1. The CDR3 is made up of 13 amino acids. The CDR3 bases are TGTGCCAGCAGTTACGGACAGGGGGGGACCCAGTACTTC. Translated, it gives CASSYGQGGTQYF.

Regarding this clone: At one of its ends the junction is not consistent with the germline gene, which may arise from a read error. The V and J genes are TRBV7-7 and TRBJ2-3; D remains ambiguous. This CDR3 has 18 amino acids. Germline values: CDR1 SSHAT, CDR2 FNYEAQ (reference sequence). CDR3 residues: CASSQAPLSLRGTDTQYF. In nucleotides, the CDR3 is TGTGCTAGCAGCCAGGCCCCCCTTTCGCTGCGAGGCACAGATACGCAGTATTTT.

This chain joins TRBV4-2 and TRBJ2-7; a possible D gene is TRBD1 (6 bases). This CDR3 comprises 14 residues. The V end was cut by 0 bases, the J end by 6 bases, with 12 bases between. Looked up from germline, CDR1 is LGHNA and CDR2 is YNFKEQ. The CDR3 sequence: CASSQDRGRPEQYF. The CDR3 region has the DNA TGTGCCAGCAGCCAAGACAGGGGCAGACCCGAGCAGTACTTC.

The chain joins TRBV18 to TRBJ1-1; D is uncertain. CDR1 and CDR2 from the germline V gene are KGHSH and LQKENI. Between the trimmed V and J ends, which lost 5 bases and 1 base, there was a span of 8 bases. The CDR3 is made up of 13 amino acids. The CDR3 coding sequence is TGTGCCAGCTCAACGGGTCCGAACACTGAAGCTTTCTTT. This sequence encodes CASSTGPNTEAFF.

The J gene is TRBJ2-1, the V gene TRBV27; 16 bases align to TRBD2. Trimming removed 6 bases from V and 7 bases from J; junction bases left unmatched: 9. This CDR3 spans 17 amino acids. Germline V gene data show CDR1 as MNHEY and CDR2 as SMNVEV (reference sequence). CDR3 in amino acids: CASRSPGLAGGGNEQFF. In DNA, the CDR3 is TGTGCCAGCAGATCCCCGGGACTAGCGGGGGGGGGAAATGAGCAGTTCTTC.

V usage is TRBV19 and J usage is TRBJ2-7, with D maybe TRBD1 (5 bases). The CDR3 contains 15 residues. Trimming shortened V by 5 bases and J by 2 bases, and 16 bases separated the two germline ends. CDR1 is LNHDA, CDR2 SQIVND, per germline (reference sequence). CDR3 coding DNA: TGTGCCAGTAGTGTTTCGTTTACAGGAACCTACGAGCAGTACTTC. It translates to CASSVSFTGTYEQYF.

The gene calls are TRBV5-1 and TRBJ2-3; D is perhaps TRBD1 (7 bases). CDR1 and CDR2 (germline): SGHRS, YFSETQ. V was cut by 6 bases and J by 1 base, with 12 bases left in between. CDR3 length equals 14 residues. Here the CDR3 DNA reads TGCGCCAGCACCAGGGGGGCAGGCACAGATACGCAGTATTTT. Translated, it gives CASTRGAGTDTQYF. Complete variable domain (other parts from reference TRBV5-1 and TRBJ2-3): KAGVTQTPRYLIKTRGQQVTLSCSPISGHRSVSWYQQTPGQGLQFLFEYFSETQRNKGNFPGRFSGRQFSNSRSEMNVSTLELGDSALYLCASTRGAGTDTQYFGPGTRLTVL.

The chain uses TRBV28 and TRBJ2-7, with TRBD2 matching 14 bases. Trimming cost V 3 bases and J 2 bases; bases outside gene matches: 6. This CDR3 has 17 amino acids. Germline V gene sequence: CDR1 MDHEN, CDR2 SYDVKM. CDR3 DNA sequence: TGTGCCAGCAGTTTGGGGACTAGCGGGAGATGGGCCTACGAGCAGTACTTC. It specifies CASSLGTSGRWAYEQYF.

The chain carries TRBV7-2 and TRBJ1-2, with TRBD1 identical over 9 bases. J lost 6 bases, V lost 1 base, and 6 bases had no gene match. CDR3 length: 15 residues. Germline V gene lookup returns CDR1 SGHTA and CDR2 FQGNSA. The CDR3 here is CASSLVGGTGNGYTF. The CDR3 region has the DNA TGTGCCAGCAGCTTAGTAGGAGGGACAGGGAATGGCTACACCTTC.